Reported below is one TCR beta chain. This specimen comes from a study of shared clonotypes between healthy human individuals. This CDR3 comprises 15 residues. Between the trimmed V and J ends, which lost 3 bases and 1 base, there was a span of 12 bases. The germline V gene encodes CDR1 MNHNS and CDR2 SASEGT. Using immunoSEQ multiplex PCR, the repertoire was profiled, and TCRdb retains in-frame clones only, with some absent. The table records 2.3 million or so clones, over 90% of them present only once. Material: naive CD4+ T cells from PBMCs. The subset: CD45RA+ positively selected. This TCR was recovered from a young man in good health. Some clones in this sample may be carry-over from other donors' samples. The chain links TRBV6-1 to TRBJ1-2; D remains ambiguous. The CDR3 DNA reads TGTGCCAGCAGTGACCCCCCGAGATATAACTATGGCTACACCTTC. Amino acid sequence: CASSDPPRYNYGYTF.